A selection of T cell receptor beta chains follows, all from one sample in a study of T-cell memory formation after mild COVID-19. From the 5' RACE reads, TCRdb called clonotypes with MiXCR, one entry per CDR3 protein. This table holds around 340,000 distinct CDR3 sequences, roughly 15% found once. The sample taken for sequencing was PBMCs or a T cell subset sorted from them (not recorded which). These receptors all stem from a man aged 18 to 35 who had mild COVID-19 (a few samples of this study predate the infection). Cell type and time point are not known. Each CDR3 is given with its conserved first and last residue. Fields, in order: clone size, J gene, V gene, D gene, CDR3 DNA, CDR3 protein. The D gene is left open where the match is weak. Clone size is shown for a subset of rows, as once, few, many or a class of expanded clone.

>-|TRBJ2-3|TRBV28|-
TGTGCCAGCAGTTATCGGTACAGAAGAGGGGAAGATACGCAGTATTTT
CASSYRYRRGEDTQYF
>-|TRBJ2-7|TRBV7-6|TRBD2
TGTGCCAGCAGCCCGGCGGGGGGCCCCTCCTACGAGCAGTACTTC
CASSPAGGPSYEQYF
>-|TRBJ2-2|TRBV12-3/TRBV12-4|TRBD2
TGTGCCAGCACCCCCCCGGGACTAGTGGCCTACACCGGGGAGCTGTTTTTT
CASTPPGLVAYTGELFF
>few|TRBJ1-5|TRBV7-9|-
TGTGCCAGCAGCTTAGCTTCAGGATATCAGCCCCAGCATTTT
CASSLASGYQPQHF
>few|TRBJ2-3|TRBV7-9|-
TGTGCCAGCAGCTTAGAGCCACGCACGAATACGCAGTATTTT
CASSLEPRTNTQYF
>few|TRBJ2-3|TRBV6-1|-
TGTGCCAGCAGCCCAGACCCGAGCACAGATACGCAGTATTTT
CASSPDPSTDTQYF
>-|TRBJ2-5|TRBV4-3|TRBD1
TGCGCCAGCAGCCGAAAGACAGGGGGCTGGGAGACCCAGTACTTC
CASSRKTGGWETQYF
>few|TRBJ1-2|TRBV20-1|-
TGCAGTGCTAGAGATCTCAGGAGACAGGACTATGGCTACACCTTC
CSARDLRRQDYGYTF
>-|TRBJ2-3|TRBV2|-
TGTGCCAGCAGCCAGGGGCGGATAAGGAGCACAGATACGCAGTATTTT
CASSQGRIRSTDTQYF
>-|TRBJ2-3|TRBV7-3|-
TGTGCCAGCAGCTTAAATGCCCCGTGGGGTCTCACAGATACGCAGTATTTT
CASSLNAPWGLTDTQYF
>-|TRBJ1-1|TRBV7-9|TRBD1
TGTGCCAGCAGCTTTCGGGACAGGGGACCTGAAGCTTTCTTT
CASSFRDRGPEAFF
>-|TRBJ2-5|TRBV15|-
TGTGCCACCAGCAGAGATCTTCTCCGGGGGCCGGGGGAGACCCAGTACTTC
CATSRDLLRGPGETQYF
>-|TRBJ2-3|TRBV12-3/TRBV12-4|-
TGTGCCAGCAGTTTCGGTGGGCCTTTAATTAGCACAGATACGCAGTATTTT
CASSFGGPLISTDTQYF
>few|TRBJ1-2|TRBV7-9|TRBD1
TGTGCCAGCAAGGAGGGGGCGTCGGGCTACACCTTC
CASKEGASGYTF
>few|TRBJ2-1|TRBV20-1|-
TGCAGTCCAAGGACAGTAAAGCAGTTCTTC
CSPRTVKQFF
>-|TRBJ1-4|TRBV27|-
TGTGCCAGCAGTTTATCGGCTTGGGAAAAACTGTTTTTT
CASSLSAWEKLFF
>-|TRBJ1-3|TRBV11-2|-
TGTGCCAGCAGCTTAGATTTCACCTCTGGAAACACCATATATTTT
CASSLDFTSGNTIYF
>-|TRBJ2-5|TRBV25-1|-
TGTGCCAGCAGTGAGAGGGATTTCCAAGAGACCCAGTACTTC
CASSERDFQETQYF
>few|TRBJ1-2|TRBV20-1|-
TGCAGTGGGCAGGCACCGAACTATGGCTACACCTTC
CSGQAPNYGYTF
>few|TRBJ1-1|TRBV28|TRBD1
TGTGCCAGCCGCCTCGGGACAGCGAACACTGAAGCTTTCTTT
CASRLGTANTEAFF
>-|TRBJ2-7|TRBV6-5|-
TGTGCCAGCAGTTATAACCGAGAATGGTCCTACGAGCAGTACTTC
CASSYNREWSYEQYF
>-|TRBJ2-3|TRBV5-6|-
TGTGCCAGCAGCATGACCTCAGCAGATACGCAGTATTTT
CASSMTSADTQYF
>-|TRBJ2-7|TRBV24-1|-
TGTGCCCCCCCCAACAACGAGCAGTACTTC
CAPPNNEQYF
>few|TRBJ2-5|TRBV6-5|-
TGTGCCAGCAGTTACTCCTCAGCCTTTGAGACCCAGTACTTC
CASSYSSAFETQYF
>-|TRBJ2-5|TRBV5-1|-
TGCGCCAGCAGCTTAAGACCCTCCCTCGGGGAGACCCAGTACTTC
CASSLRPSLGETQYF